What follows describes a single T cell receptor (beta chain). The antigen remains undetermined. The sample comes from a study of post-analysis software for immune sequencing data. Study-level background: Included courses were relapsing-remitting and secondary progressive multiple sclerosis; progressive-relapsing multiple sclerosis was also included. General study points: About 5 TRBV segments appeared more often in patients than in controls, and TRBV5-6, TRBV5-1 and TRBV20-1 were among these.

Presence of unique molecular identifiers characterized the TCR beta cDNA libraries. One entry per CDR3 protein, called by TCRdb with MiXCR from the PCR reads. The sample contains more than 450,000 distinct CDR3 sequences, 44% of which appear only once. The germline gives CDR1 SGHNT, CDR2 YYREEE (reference sequence). V trimming: 4 bases; J trimming: 10 bases; junction bases outside the gene matches: 7. This CDR3 comprises 13 residues. This TCR was recovered from a girl aged 10-17 years with multiple sclerosis. The chain is built from TRBV5-4 and TRBJ2-3, with TRBD1 matching over 9 bases. Sample: blood. The DNA for the CDR3 is TGTGCCAGCAGCCCCAGGACAGGGGAGCCGCAGTATTTT. It translates to CASSPRTGEPQYF.